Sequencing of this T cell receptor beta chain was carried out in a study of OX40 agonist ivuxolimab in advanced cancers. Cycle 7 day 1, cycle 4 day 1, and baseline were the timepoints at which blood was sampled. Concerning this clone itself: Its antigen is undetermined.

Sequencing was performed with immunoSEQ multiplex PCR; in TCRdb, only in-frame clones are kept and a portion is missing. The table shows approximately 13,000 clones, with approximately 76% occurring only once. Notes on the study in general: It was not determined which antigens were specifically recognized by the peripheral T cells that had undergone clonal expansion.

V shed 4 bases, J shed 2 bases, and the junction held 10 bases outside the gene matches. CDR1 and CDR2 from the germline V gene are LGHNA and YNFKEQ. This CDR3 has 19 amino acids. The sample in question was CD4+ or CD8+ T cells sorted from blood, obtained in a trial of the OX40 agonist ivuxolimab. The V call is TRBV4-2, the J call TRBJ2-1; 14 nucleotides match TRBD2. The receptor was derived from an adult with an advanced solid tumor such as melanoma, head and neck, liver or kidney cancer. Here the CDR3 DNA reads TGTGCCAGCAGCCGACTAGCGGGAGGGCCCGGGACGACCTACAATGAGCAGTTCTTC. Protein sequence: CASSRLAGGPGTTYNEQFF.